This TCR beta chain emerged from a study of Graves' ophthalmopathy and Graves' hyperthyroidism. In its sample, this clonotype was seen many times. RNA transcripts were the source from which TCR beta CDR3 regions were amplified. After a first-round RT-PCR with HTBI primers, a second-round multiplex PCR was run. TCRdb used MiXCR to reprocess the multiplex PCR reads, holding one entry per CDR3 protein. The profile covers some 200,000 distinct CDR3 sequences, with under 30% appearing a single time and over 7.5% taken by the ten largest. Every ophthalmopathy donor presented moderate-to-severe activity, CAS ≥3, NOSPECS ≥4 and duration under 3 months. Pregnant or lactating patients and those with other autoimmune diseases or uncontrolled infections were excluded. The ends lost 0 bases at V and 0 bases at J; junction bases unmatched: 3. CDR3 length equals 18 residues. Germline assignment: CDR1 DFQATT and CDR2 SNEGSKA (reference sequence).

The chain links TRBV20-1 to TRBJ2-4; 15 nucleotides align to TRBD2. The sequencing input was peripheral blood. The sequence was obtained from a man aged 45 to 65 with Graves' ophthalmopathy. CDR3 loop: CSARDGLAGGLAKNIQYF. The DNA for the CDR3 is TGCAGTGCTAGAGACGGACTAGCGGGAGGGCTAGCCAAAAACATTCAGTACTTC.